The table lists the clone carrying this T cell receptor beta chain with a few counts. The antigen remains unidentified. Assay: immunoSEQ multiplex PCR; the TCRdb copy retains only in-frame clones and omits some. The sample lists about 24,000 clones, about 70% occurring once. Antigen-specific CD4+ T cells were expanded with viral peptide pools in the ViraFEST assay before sequencing. Having been cultured for about ten days, the cells underwent CD4+ T cell isolation. Vaccine recipients, nucleocapsid antibody negative, had no prior SARS-CoV-2 infection. IL-2 medium supplanted half the medium on days 3 and 7. The data were taken from a study of vaccination effects on CD4 cells after COVID-19. The study's findings and limits: After vaccination, at late timepoints, clones induced by infection and by vaccine contracted markedly. Only 1 of 255 vaccine-induced clones from healthy vaccinees cross-reacted with common cold coronaviruses.

Source: CD4+ T cells from PBMCs cultured with HCoV-NL63 spike peptides, taken before COVID-19 vaccination. This TCR was recovered from a human donor who received a COVID-19 vaccine.

Written as DNA, the CDR3 is TGCGCCAGCACGGGACTAGTGAATACGCAGTATTTT. Its translation is CASTGLVNTQYF. This rearrangement joins TRBV5-1 to TRBJ2-3; 8 bases match TRBD2. CDR1 and CDR2 from the germline V gene are SGHRS and YFSETQ. The CDR3 covers 12 residues. The V and J ends lost 6 bases and 7 bases, in that order; junction bases with no gene match: 4. The full variable domain, with the rest looked up from reference TRBV5-1 and TRBJ2-3, is KAGVTQTPRYLIKTRGQQVTLSCSPISGHRSVSWYQQTPGQGLQFLFEYFSETQRNKGNFPGRFSGRQFSNSRSEMNVSTLELGDSALYLCASTGLVNTQYFGPGTRLTVL.